This TCR beta chain was sequenced for a study of prognosis after radiotherapy for stage I lung cancer. Study-level background: No patient had concurrent therapy with stereotactic body radiotherapy. The study's findings and limits: The tumor specificity of expanded TCR clones remained undetermined. The way patients used TRBV and TRBJ genes reportedly differed depending on whether they had metastases.

This clonotype was detected ten times or more. As yet, its antigen is unknown. The CDR3 length is 19 residues. J was trimmed by 4 bases and V by 2 bases; bases with no gene match: 13. CDR1 and CDR2 from the germline V gene are SNHLY and FYNNEI. Starting from genomic DNA, TCR beta CDR3 was amplified through two-round multiplex PCR. Primers specific to each TRBV and TRBJ gene drove first-round PCR. Universal primers were used for second-round PCR. TCRdb used MiXCR to reprocess the multiplex PCR reads, holding one entry per CDR3 protein. Found here are approximately 30,000 distinct CDR3 sequences, around 32% of them singletons; the top ten hold 33%.

The V and J genes are TRBV2 and TRBJ2-2; 10 nucleotides line up with TRBD2. The sequenced sample was PBMCs, obtained before or after stereotactic body radiation therapy (not recorded which). This receptor was identified in a donor of 50 years or more with non-small cell lung cancer. CDR3 sequence: CASSERGTSSGRVTGELFF. CDR3 nucleotides: TGTGCCAGCAGTGAAAGGGGGACCTCTAGCGGGAGAGTCACCGGGGAGCTGTTTTTT. Looking up the rest from reference TRBV2 and TRBJ2-2 gives the full variable domain: EPEVTQTPSHQVTQMGQEVILRCVPISNHLYFYWYRQILGQKVEFLVSFYNNEISEKSEIFDDQFSVERPDGSNFTLKIRSTKLEDSAMYFCASSERGTSSGRVTGELFFGEGSRLTVL.